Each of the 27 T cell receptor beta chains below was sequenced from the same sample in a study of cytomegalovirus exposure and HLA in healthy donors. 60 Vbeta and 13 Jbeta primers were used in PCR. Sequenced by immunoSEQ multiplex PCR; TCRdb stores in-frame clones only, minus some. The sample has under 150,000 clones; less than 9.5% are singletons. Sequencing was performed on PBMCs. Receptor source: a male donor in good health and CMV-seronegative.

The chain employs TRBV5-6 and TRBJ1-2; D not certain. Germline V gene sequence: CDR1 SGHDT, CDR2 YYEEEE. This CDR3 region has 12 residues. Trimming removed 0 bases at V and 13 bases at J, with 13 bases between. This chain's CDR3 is CASSLAINLVTF. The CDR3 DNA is TGTGCCAGCAGCTTGGCCATAAATCTAGTCACCTTC.

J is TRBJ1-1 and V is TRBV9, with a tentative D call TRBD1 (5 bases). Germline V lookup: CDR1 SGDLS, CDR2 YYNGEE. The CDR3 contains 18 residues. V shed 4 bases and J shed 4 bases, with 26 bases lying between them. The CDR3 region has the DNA TGTGCCAGCAGCTCTACCCCAGGGCAGGGTGGGTGGATCACTGAAGCTTTCTTT. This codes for CASSSTPGQGGWITEAFF.

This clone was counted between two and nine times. The CDR3 DNA reads as TGTGCCAGCTCCCCGGGGGGATCTGGGGCCAACGTCCTGACTTTC. This sequence encodes CASSPGGSGANVLTF. This chain joins TRBV7-9 and TRBJ2-6; 7 bases are a match to TRBD2. This CDR3 has 15 amino acids. Per the germline V gene, CDR1 is SEHNR and CDR2 is FQNEAQ (reference sequence). The V and J ends lost 8 bases and 1 base, in that order; junction bases with no gene match: 5. Full variable domain (outside the CDR3, taken from reference TRBV7-9 and TRBJ2-6): DTGVSQNPRHKITKRGQNVTFRCDPISEHNRLYWYRQTLGQGPEFLTYFQNEAQLEKSRLLSDRFSAERPKGSFSTLEIQRTEQGDSAMYLCASSPGGSGANVLTFGAGSRLTVL.

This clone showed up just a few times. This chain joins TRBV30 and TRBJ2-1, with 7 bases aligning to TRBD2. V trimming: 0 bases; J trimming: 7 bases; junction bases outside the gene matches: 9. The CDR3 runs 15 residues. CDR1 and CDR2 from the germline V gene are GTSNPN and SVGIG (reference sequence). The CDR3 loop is CAWSVLGAGLNEQFF. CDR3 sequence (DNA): TGTGCCTGGAGTGTACTGGGAGCGGGGCTGAATGAGCAGTTCTTC.

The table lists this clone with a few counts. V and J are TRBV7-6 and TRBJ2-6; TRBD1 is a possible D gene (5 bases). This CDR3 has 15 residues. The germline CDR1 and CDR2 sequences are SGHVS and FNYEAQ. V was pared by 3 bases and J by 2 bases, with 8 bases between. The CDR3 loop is CASSFSRAGANVLTF. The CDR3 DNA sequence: TGTGCCAGCAGCTTCAGCAGGGCTGGGGCCAACGTCCTGACTTTC.

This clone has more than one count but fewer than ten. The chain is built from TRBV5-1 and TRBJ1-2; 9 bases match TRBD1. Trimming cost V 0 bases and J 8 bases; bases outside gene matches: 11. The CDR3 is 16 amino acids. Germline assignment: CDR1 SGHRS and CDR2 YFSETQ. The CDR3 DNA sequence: TGCGCCAGCAGCTTGGCCACGAAACAGGGGGCAGGAGGCTACACCTTC. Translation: CASSLATKQGAGGYTF. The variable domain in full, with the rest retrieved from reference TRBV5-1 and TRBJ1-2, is KAGVTQTPRYLIKTRGQQVTLSCSPISGHRSVSWYQQTPGQGLQFLFEYFSETQRNKGNFPGRFSGRQFSNSRSEMNVSTLELGDSALYLCASSLATKQGAGGYTFGSGTRLTVV.

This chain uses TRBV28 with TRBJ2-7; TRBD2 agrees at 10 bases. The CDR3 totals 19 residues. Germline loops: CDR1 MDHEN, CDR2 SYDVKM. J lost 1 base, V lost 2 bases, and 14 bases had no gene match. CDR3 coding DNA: TGTGCCAGCAGTTTACGGCTAGCGGGAGTGGGTATATCGTCCTACGAGCAGTACTTC. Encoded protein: CASSLRLAGVGISSYEQYF.

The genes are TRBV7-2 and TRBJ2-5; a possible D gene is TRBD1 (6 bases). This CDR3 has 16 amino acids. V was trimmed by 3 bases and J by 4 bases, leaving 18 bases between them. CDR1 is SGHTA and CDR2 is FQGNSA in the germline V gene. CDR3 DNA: TGTGCCAGCAGCTTGGGGGAGACAGGCCGGGGAGAGACCCAGTACTTC. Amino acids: CASSLGETGRGETQYF.

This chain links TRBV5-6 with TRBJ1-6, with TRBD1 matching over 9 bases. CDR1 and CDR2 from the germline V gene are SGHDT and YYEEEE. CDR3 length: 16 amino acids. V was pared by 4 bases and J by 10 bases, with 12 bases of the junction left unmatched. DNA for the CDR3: TGTGCCAGCAGCACCCGCTCCGGGACAGGGTTCTCACCCCTCCACTTT. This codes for CASSTRSGTGFSPLHF.

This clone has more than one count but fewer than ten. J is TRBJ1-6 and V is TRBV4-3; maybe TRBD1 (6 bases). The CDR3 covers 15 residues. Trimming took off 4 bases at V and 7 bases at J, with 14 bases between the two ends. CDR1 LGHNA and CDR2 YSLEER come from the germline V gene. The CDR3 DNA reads TGCGCCAGCAGCCTGGAGGGAGGGGGGAATTCACCCCTCCACTTT. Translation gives CASSLEGGGNSPLHF.

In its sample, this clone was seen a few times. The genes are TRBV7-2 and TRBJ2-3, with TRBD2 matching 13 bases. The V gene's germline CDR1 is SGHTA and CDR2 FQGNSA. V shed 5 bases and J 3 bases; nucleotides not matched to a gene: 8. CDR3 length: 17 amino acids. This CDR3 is CASSGQTSGRMTDTQYF. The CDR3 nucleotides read TGTGCCAGCAGCGGGCAGACTAGCGGGAGGATGACAGATACGCAGTATTTT. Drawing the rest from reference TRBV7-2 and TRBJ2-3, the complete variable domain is GAGVSQSPSNKVTEKGKDVELRCDPISGHTALYWYRQSLGQGLEFLIYFQGNSAPDKSGLPSDRFSAERTGGSVSTLTIQRTQQEDSAVYLCASSGQTSGRMTDTQYFGPGTRLTVL.

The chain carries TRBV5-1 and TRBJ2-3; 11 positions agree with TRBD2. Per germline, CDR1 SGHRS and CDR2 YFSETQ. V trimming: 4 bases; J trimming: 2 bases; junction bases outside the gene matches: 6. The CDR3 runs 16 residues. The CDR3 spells CASSTGLAGNTDTQYF. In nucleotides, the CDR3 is TGCGCCAGCAGCACCGGACTAGCGGGTAACACAGATACGCAGTATTTT.

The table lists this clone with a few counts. The CDR3 spells CASSYSSGKSYEQYF. In nucleotides, the CDR3 is TGTGCCAGCAGTTACTCTAGCGGGAAGTCCTACGAGCAGTACTTC. The V call is TRBV27, the J call TRBJ2-7, with 9 bases aligning to TRBD2. V shed 4 bases and J 1 base; nucleotides not matched to a gene: 5. Germline V gene data show CDR1 as MNHEY and CDR2 as SMNVEV (reference sequence). CDR3 length: 15 residues.

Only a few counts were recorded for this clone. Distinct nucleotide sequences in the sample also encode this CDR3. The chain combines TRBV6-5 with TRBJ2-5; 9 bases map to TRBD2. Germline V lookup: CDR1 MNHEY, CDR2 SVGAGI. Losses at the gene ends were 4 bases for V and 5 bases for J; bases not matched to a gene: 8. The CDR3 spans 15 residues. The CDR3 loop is CASSFSGGSQETQYF. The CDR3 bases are TGTGCCAGCAGTTTTAGCGGGGGATCCCAGGAGACCCAGTACTTC.

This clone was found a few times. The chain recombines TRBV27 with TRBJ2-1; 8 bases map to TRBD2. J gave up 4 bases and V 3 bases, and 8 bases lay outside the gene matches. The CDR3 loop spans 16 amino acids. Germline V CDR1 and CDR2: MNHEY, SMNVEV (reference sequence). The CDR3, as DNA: TGTGCCAGCAGTTTTTACTCACTAGCGGAGTACAATGAGCAGTTCTTC. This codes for CASSFYSLAEYNEQFF.

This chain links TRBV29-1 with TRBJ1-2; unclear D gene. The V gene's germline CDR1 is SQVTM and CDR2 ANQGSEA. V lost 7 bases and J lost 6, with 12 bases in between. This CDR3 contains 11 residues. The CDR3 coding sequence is TGCAGCGCCGGAGGTGGCCATGGCTACACCTTC. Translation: CSAGGGHGYTF.

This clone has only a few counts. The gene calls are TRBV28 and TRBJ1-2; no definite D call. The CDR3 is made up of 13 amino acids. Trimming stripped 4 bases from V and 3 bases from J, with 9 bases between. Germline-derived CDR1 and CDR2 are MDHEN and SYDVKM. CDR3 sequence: CASSSRPDYGYTF. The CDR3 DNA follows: TGTGCCAGCAGTTCCAGGCCCGACTATGGCTACACCTTC.

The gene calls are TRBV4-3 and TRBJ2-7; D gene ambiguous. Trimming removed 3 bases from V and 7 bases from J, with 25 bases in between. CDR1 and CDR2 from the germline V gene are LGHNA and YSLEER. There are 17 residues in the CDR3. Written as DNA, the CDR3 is TGCGCCAGCAGCCAGCTCGTAGTCCCTCCGTCGTTGGAGGAGCAGTACTTC. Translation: CASSQLVVPPSLEEQYF.

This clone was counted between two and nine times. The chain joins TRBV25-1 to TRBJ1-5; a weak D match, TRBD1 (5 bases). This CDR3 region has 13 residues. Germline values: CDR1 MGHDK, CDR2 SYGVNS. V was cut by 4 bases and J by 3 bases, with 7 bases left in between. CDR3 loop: CASSATDNQPQHF. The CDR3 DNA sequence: TGTGCCAGCAGTGCGACAGACAATCAGCCCCAGCATTTT.

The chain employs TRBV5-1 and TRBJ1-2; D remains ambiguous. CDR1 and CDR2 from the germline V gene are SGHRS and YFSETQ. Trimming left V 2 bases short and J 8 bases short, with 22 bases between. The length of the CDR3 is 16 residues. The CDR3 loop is CASSLARGGVTGGYTF. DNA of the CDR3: TGCGCCAGCAGCTTAGCCAGAGGAGGAGTAACGGGAGGCTACACCTTC. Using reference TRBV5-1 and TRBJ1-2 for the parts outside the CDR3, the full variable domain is KAGVTQTPRYLIKTRGQQVTLSCSPISGHRSVSWYQQTPGQGLQFLFEYFSETQRNKGNFPGRFSGRQFSNSRSEMNVSTLELGDSALYLCASSLARGGVTGGYTFGSGTRLTVV.

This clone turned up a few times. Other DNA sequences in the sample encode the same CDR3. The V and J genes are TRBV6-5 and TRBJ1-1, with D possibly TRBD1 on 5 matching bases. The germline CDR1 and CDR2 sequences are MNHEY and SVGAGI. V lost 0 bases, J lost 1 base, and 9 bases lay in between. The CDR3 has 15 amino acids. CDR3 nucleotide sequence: TGTGCCAGCAGTTACTCAGGGAGGGGGAACACTGAAGCTTTCTTT. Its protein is CASSYSGRGNTEAFF.

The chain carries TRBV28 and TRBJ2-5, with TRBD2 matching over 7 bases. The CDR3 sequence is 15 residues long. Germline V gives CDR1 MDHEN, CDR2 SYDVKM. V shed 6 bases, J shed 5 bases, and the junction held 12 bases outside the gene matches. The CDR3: CASREGRAGGETQYF. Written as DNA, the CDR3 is TGTGCCAGCAGAGAGGGGAGGGCCGGGGGGGAGACCCAGTACTTC.

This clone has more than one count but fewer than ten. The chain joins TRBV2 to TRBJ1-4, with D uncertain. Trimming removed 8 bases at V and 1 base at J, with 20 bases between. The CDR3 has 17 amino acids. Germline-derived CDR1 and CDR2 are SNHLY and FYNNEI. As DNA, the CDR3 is TGTGCCAGCTCACCACCTTCCCGACTGGGAACTAATGAAAAACTGTTTTTT. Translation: CASSPPSRLGTNEKLFF.

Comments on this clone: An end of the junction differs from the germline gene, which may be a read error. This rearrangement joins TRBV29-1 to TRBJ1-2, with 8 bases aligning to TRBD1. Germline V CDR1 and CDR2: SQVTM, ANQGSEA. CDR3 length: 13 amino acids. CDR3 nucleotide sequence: TGCAGCGTTAAAGAGGACAGGGTCCAAGGCTACACCTTC. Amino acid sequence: CSVKEDRVQGYTF.

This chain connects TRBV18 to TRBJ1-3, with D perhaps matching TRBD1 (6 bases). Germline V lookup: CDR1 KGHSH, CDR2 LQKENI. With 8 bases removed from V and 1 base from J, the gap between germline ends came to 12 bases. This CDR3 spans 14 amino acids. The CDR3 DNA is TGTGCCAGCCAAGACAGGTTATCTGGAAACACCATATATTTT. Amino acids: CASQDRLSGNTIYF. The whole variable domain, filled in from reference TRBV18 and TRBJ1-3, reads NAGVMQNPRHLVRRRGQEARLRCSPMKGHSHVYWYRQLPEEGLKFMVYLQKENIIDESGMPKERFSAEFPKEGPSILRIQQVVRGDSAAYFCASQDRLSGNTIYFGEGSWLTVV.

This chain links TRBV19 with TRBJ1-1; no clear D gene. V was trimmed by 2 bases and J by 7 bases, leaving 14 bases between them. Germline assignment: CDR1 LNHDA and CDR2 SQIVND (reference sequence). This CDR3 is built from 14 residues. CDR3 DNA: TGTGCCAGTAGTATAATATTGGGTCAGGATGAAGCTTTCTTT. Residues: CASSIILGQDEAFF. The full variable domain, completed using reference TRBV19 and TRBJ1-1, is DGGITQSPKYLFRKEGQNVTLSCEQNLNHDAMYWYRQDPGQGLRLIYYSQIVNDFQKGDIAEGYSVSREKKESFPLTVTSAQKNPTAFYLCASSIILGQDEAFFGQGTRLTVV.

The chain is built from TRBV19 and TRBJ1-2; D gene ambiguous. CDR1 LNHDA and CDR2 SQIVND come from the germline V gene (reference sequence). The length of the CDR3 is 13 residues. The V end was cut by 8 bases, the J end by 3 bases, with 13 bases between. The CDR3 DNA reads TGTGCCAGTCTACGGGAAGGAGACTATGGCTACACCTTC. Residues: CASLREGDYGYTF.